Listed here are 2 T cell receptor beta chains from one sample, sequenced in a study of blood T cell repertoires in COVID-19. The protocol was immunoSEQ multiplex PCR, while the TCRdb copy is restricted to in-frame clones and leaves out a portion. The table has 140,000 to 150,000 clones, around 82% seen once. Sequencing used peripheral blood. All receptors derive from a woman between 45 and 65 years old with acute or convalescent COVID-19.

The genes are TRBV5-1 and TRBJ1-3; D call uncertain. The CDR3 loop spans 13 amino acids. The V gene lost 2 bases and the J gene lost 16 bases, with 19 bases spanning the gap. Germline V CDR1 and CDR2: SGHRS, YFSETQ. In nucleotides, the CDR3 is TGCGCCAGCAGCTTTGGGGAGTTTGGCACCAGGTATTTT. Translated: CASSFGEFGTRYF.

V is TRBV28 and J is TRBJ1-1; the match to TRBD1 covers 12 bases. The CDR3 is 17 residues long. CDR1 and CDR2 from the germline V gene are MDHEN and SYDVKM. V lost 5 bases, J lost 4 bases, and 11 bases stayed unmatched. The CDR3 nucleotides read TGTGCCAGCAGTCTGGATACCGGGACAGGGGGCGCCACTGAAGCTTTCTTT. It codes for CASSLDTGTGGATEAFF.